This T cell receptor (beta chain) was retrieved from a study of cytomegalovirus exposure and HLA in healthy donors. Study-level background: Earlier results showed almost 120 million unique TCR beta sequences derived from roughly 180 million T cells. Findings and limits, study-wide: HLA allele associations emerged for around 15,000 TCR beta sequences in a later analysis, at 0.05 false discovery rate.

Turning to this clone: The antigen is not known.

V was shortened by 5 bases and J by 1 base, with 14 bases between the two germline ends. The CDR3 spans 15 residues. Germline lookup yields CDR1 SEHNR and CDR2 FQNEAQ (reference sequence). PCR was performed using 60 Vbeta and 13 Jbeta primers. TCRdb's table, derived via immunoSEQ multiplex PCR, lists solely in-frame clones and lacks some. The table includes approximately 150,000 clones, around 77% detected once. The gene calls are TRBV7-9 and TRBJ1-1; possible D gene TRBD1, 6 bases. Sequenced: PBMCs. This TCR derives from a woman in her sixties or seventies in good health and CMV-seronegative. CDR3 sequence reads: CASSPTDRQNTEAFF. CDR3 coding DNA: TGTGCCAGCAGCCCGACTGACAGGCAGAACACTGAAGCTTTCTTT.